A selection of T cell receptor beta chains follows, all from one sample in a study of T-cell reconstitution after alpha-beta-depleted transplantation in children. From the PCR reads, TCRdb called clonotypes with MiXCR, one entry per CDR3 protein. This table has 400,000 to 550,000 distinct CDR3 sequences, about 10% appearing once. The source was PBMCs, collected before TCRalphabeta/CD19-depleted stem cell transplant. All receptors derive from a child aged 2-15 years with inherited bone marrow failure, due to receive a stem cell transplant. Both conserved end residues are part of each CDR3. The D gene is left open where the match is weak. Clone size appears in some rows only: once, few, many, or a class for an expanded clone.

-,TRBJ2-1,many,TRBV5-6,TGTGCCAGCAGCCTTCCGTTTGGCGATAATGAGCAGTTCTTC,CASSLPFGDNEQFF
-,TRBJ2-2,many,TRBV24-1,TGTGCCACCAGTGATTTGACAGTCGGGGAGCTGTTTTTT,CATSDLTVGELFF
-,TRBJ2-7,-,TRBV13,TGTGCCATGAGCTTCGAAAGTTACTCCTACGAGCAGTACTTC,CAMSFESYSYEQYF
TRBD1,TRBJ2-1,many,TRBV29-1,TGCAGCGTTCGGGACAGCGTCTCCTACAATGAGCAGTTCTTC,CSVRDSVSYNEQFF
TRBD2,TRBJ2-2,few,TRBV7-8,TGTGCCAGCAGCTTGTTGAAGGGAGGGAGCACCGGGGAGCTGTTTTTT,CASSLLKGGSTGELFF
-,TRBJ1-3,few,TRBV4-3,TGCGCCAGCAGCCAGGAGGCCTACTCTGGAAACACCATATATTTT,CASSQEAYSGNTIYF
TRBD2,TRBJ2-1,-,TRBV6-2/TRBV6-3,TGTGCCAGCAGGGAGCGGGGAGTTCGGAATGAGCAGTTCTTC,CASRERGVRNEQFF
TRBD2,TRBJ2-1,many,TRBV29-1,TGCAGCGTAGCGGGAGGCCACAATGAGCAGTTCTTC,CSVAGGHNEQFF
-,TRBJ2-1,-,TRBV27,TGTGCCAGCAGTTCCCCGGGACATAGGGTTTTAAATGAGCAGTTCTTC,CASSSPGHRVLNEQFF
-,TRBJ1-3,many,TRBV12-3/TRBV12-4,TGTGCCAGCAGTTTAGTACAGCTCCTCGGAAACACCATATATTTT,CASSLVQLLGNTIYF
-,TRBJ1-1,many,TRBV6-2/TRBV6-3,TGTGCCAGCAGTTACGTCCTCGGGGAGGGCACTGAAGCTTTCTTT,CASSYVLGEGTEAFF
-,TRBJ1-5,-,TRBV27,TGTGCCAGCAGTTTAGGAGAGGGTAGCAATCAGCCCCAGCATTTT,CASSLGEGSNQPQHF
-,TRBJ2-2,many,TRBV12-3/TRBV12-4,TGTGCCAGCAGTCCGACGGGACAACTGACCGGGGAGCTGTTTTTT,CASSPTGQLTGELFF
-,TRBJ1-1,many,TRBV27,TGTGCCAGCAGTTTATCGGTGGCGGTGATGAACACTGAAGCTTTCTTT,CASSLSVAVMNTEAFF
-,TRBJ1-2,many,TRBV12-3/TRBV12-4,TGTGCCAGCAGTTTAATTGAGAACTATGGCTACACCTTC,CASSLIENYGYTF
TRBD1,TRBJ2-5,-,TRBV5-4,TGTGCCAGCAGCCCCAGACAGGGGGCTTGGGAGACCCAGTACTTC,CASSPRQGAWETQYF
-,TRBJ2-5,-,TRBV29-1,TGCAGCGTTGAGAGGACTAACCAAGAGACCCAGTACTTC,CSVERTNQETQYF
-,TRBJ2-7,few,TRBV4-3,TGCGCCAGCAGCCCACAAGCCCTAGCCTACGAGCAGTACTTC,CASSPQALAYEQYF
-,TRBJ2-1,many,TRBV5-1,TGCGCCAGCAGCTTGGACGGGACTGGGACAGATGAGCAGTTCTTC,CASSLDGTGTDEQFF
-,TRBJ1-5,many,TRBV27,TGTGCCAGCAGCTCCTCCTGGGGTTATAGCAATCAGCCCCAGCATTTT,CASSSSWGYSNQPQHF
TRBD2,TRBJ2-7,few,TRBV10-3,TGTGCCATCAGTGGCACTAGCGGGCAGTCCTACGAGCAGTACTTC,CAISGTSGQSYEQYF
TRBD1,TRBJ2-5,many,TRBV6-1,TGTGCCTCCCACAGGGGGCCAGAGACCCAGTACTTC,CASHRGPETQYF
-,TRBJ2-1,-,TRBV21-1,TGTGCCAGCAGCAAAGTTGTCCCAGGTAATGAGCAGTTCTTC,CASSKVVPGNEQFF
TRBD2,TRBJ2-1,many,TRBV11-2,TGTGCCAGCCGCCGGACTAGCGGGAGTTCCAATGAGCAGTTCTTC,CASRRTSGSSNEQFF
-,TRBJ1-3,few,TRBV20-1,TGCAGTGCTACGACAGCTTCCTCTGGAAACACCATATATTTT,CSATTASSGNTIYF
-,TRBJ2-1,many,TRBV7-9,TGTGCCAGCAGCTTAGTTTTGGGGAATGAGCAGTTCTTC,CASSLVLGNEQFF
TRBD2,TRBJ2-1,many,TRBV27,TGTGCCAGCACTTGGACTAGCGGACACAATGAGCAGTTCTTC,CASTWTSGHNEQFF
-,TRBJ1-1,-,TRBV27,TGTGCCAGCAGTTCACGTTCAGAGAACACTGAAGCTTTCTTT,CASSSRSENTEAFF
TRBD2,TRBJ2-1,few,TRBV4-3,TGCGCCAGCAGCCAAGATCTAGCGGGAGGGATAGGCTACAATGAGCAGTTCTTC,CASSQDLAGGIGYNEQFF
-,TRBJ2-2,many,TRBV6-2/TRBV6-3,TGTGCCAGCAGTTACTTCGACACCGGGGAGCTGTTTTTT,CASSYFDTGELFF
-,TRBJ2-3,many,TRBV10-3,TGTGCCATCGGAAAGGGGTCCCTGGTAGATACGCAGTATTTT,CAIGKGSLVDTQYF
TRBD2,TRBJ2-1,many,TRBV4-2,TGTGCCAGCAGCCAAGATCCAGGGCTAGCGGTATACAATGAGCAGTTCTTC,CASSQDPGLAVYNEQFF
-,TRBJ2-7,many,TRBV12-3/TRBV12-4,TGTGCCAGCAGTTTGGCGGACGGCCATTACGAGCAGTACTTC,CASSLADGHYEQYF
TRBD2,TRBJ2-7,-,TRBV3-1,TGTGCCAGCAGCCACCTAGCGGGCAACTACGAGCAGTACTTC,CASSHLAGNYEQYF